This T cell receptor beta chain was observed in a study of blood T cells in healthy people across ages. A second PCR of about 7 to 12 cycles used a sample-barcoded 5' primer and a J-beta primer mix. Every sample returned 3 million or more CDR3-containing paired-end reads. TCRdb processed the 5' RACE reads anew with MiXCR; each CDR3 protein has one entry. Of hundreds of thousands of distinct CDR3 sequences listed, roughly 21% were seen once; the top ten hold 3.5% to 4%. Study-wide results and limits: The recorded TCR beta diversity per million T cells decreased in a roughly linear manner with age. It was not known whether donors were CMV positive (a possible confounder of expanded clonotype changes).

This clonotype appeared once. Its antigen is unidentified. The CDR3 totals 14 residues. Germline V gene sequence: CDR1 MGHDK, CDR2 SYGVNS. The source of this sequence is a man aged 65-85 years in good health. Sequences were obtained from blood. The chain employs TRBV25-1 and TRBJ2-5; weak D call: TRBD2 (6 bases). The J call could be wrong; TRBJ2-1 is a better fit for the DNA end. The CDR3 bases are TGTGCCAGCAGTGAATCCCGGGAGATTTATGAGCAGTTCTTC. It yields the protein CASSESREIYEQFF.